Each of the 18 T cell receptor beta chains below was sequenced from the same sample in a study of tumor-infiltrating lymphocytes in localized non-small cell lung cancer. Repertoires were generated with immunoSEQ multiplex PCR, while TCRdb's copy carries only in-frame clones and drops some. The sample lists some 30,000 clones, roughly 88% seen once, with about 2.1% in the top ten. Sample: lung tumor tissue. These receptor sequences come from a human donor with non-small cell lung cancer.

This clone occurred a few times. V and J are TRBV29-1 and TRBJ1-3; TRBD1 matches 9 bases. Per the germline V gene, CDR1 is SQVTM and CDR2 is ANQGSEA. The CDR3 is made up of 12 amino acids. V lost 6 bases to trimming and J lost 8 bases; unmatched junction nucleotides: 5. CDR3 loop: CSVGTGPDTIYF. The CDR3 bases are TGCAGCGTCGGGACAGGGCCGGACACCATATATTTT.

The sample holds a few counts of this clone. This chain connects TRBV7-2 to TRBJ1-2, with D perhaps TRBD1 (5 bases). The germline CDR1 and CDR2 sequences are SGHTA and FQGNSA. V lost 2 bases and J 4 bases, leaving 14 bases between the germline ends. This CDR3 comprises 15 residues. The CDR3 nucleotides read TGTGCCAGCAGCTTAAGCAGGGCCTCATCCTATGGCTACACCTTC. This sequence encodes CASSLSRASSYGYTF.

The J gene is TRBJ2-1, the V gene TRBV25-1; 12 bases fit TRBD1. The CDR3 totals 17 residues. The junction had 9 bases not matched to a gene; V was cut back by 2 bases and J by 7 bases. Germline CDR1 and CDR2: MGHDK and SYGVNS. CDR3 sequence (DNA): TGTGCCAGCAGTGAAGGACTTCGGGACAGGGGGCCAAATGAGCAGTTCTTC. This codes for CASSEGLRDRGPNEQFF.

The chain joins TRBV10-2 to TRBJ2-7; 9 bases align to TRBD1. Germline CDR1 reads WSHSY; CDR2 reads SAAADI. The CDR3 spans 14 residues. Trimming removed 6 bases from V and 9 bases from J; junction bases left unmatched: 12. The CDR3 DNA is TGCGCCAGCAGCCTCCGGGACAGGGCAAGGGCGCAGTACTTC. Residues: CASSLRDRARAQYF.

J is TRBJ1-5 and V is TRBV21-1; TRBD1, the table's D call, lacks a check against the DNA. TRBV21-1 is flagged as a pseudogene. The CDR3 runs to 17 residues. DNA of the CDR3: TGTGCCAGCAGCCCCTCTGGGGGGGGACAGGCAGGCCAGCCCCAGCATTTT. Its translation is CASSPSGGGQAGQPQHF.

This chain joins TRBV2 and TRBJ1-4; the D gene is possibly TRBD1 (5 bases). Trimming took 5 bases from V and 5 from J, leaving 9 bases between them. Per the germline V gene, CDR1 is SNHLY and CDR2 is FYNNEI. The CDR3 spans 13 residues. The CDR3 bases are TGTGCCAGCAGTCGGGACGGCAATGAAAAACTGTTTTTT. Amino acids: CASSRDGNEKLFF.

The chain uses TRBV5-4 and TRBJ2-7; TRBD2 agrees at 9 bases. Losses at the gene ends were 1 base for V and 4 bases for J; bases not matched to a gene: 6. Germline-derived CDR1 and CDR2 are SGHNT and YYREEE (reference sequence). The CDR3 totals 15 residues. The CDR3 bases are TGTGCCAGCAGCTTGTTTAGCGGGGGAGCGTACGAGCAGTACTTC. It specifies CASSLFSGGAYEQYF.

V usage is TRBV5-1 and J usage is TRBJ1-1; maybe TRBD1 (5 bases). The V gene's germline CDR1 is SGHRS and CDR2 YFSETQ. This CDR3 comprises 14 residues. The V end was cut by 4 bases, the J end by 4 bases, with 14 bases between. Written as DNA, the CDR3 is TGCGCCAGCAGCCAGCAGGGCGGGAGCACTGAAGCTTTCTTT. It is translated as CASSQQGGSTEAFF.

The rearrangement uses TRBV4-3 and TRBJ2-7; D not certain. The V gene's germline CDR1 is LGHNA and CDR2 YSLEER. Trimming shortened V by 1 base and J by 4 bases, and 14 bases separated the two germline ends. This CDR3 is built from 15 residues. This chain's CDR3 is CASSQVIKGVYEQYF. The CDR3 DNA reads as TGCGCCAGCAGCCAAGTTATTAAGGGTGTGTACGAGCAGTACTTC.

The DNA for the CDR3 is TGTGCCAGTAGTATAGGCGCTAGCGTGAACACCGGGGAGCTGTTTTTT. Protein sequence: CASSIGASVNTGELFF. The rearrangement links TRBV19 to TRBJ2-2, with D perhaps TRBD2 (6 bases). V lost 1 base, J lost 1 base, and 10 bases lay in between. CDR3 length: 16 residues. Germline CDR1 LNHDA, CDR2 SQIVND (reference sequence).

V and J are TRBV7-2 and TRBJ2-1; 7 bases align to TRBD2. Germline CDR1 SGHTA, CDR2 FQGNSA. CDR3 size: 13 residues. The ends lost 3 bases at V and 5 bases at J; junction bases unmatched: 1. The CDR3 is CASSFLADNEQFF. The DNA for the CDR3 is TGTGCCAGCAGCTTCCTAGCGGACAATGAGCAGTTCTTC.

The genes are TRBV14 and TRBJ1-2; perhaps TRBD1 as D (6 bases). The germline V and J ends were trimmed by 10 bases and 1 base, with 10 bases remaining between them. The CDR3 is made up of 12 amino acids. Per the germline V gene, CDR1 is SGHDN and CDR2 is FVKESK. The CDR3 sequence: CATGQSNYGYTF. CDR3 nucleotides: TGTGCCACCGGACAGAGTAACTATGGCTACACCTTC.

The V and J genes are TRBV11-2 and TRBJ1-1, with TRBD1 matching 9 bases. Trimming at V came to 5 bases and at J to 4 bases, leaving 5 bases not matched to a gene. The length of the CDR3 is 14 residues. Per germline, CDR1 SGHAT and CDR2 FQNNGV. This chain's CDR3 is CASSLGQGSTEAFF. The DNA for the CDR3 is TGTGCCAGCAGCCTGGGACAGGGCTCCACTGAAGCTTTCTTT.

V usage is TRBV7-2 and J usage is TRBJ2-5; D is ambiguous. Looked up from germline, CDR1 is SGHTA and CDR2 is FQGNSA. This CDR3 has 11 amino acids. V gave up 5 bases and J gave up 6 bases, with 7 bases separating them. DNA of the CDR3: TGTGCCAGCAGCCCCGACCAGACCCAGTACTTC. Encoded protein: CASSPDQTQYF.

V gene TRBV4-1 combines with J gene TRBJ2-2, with 9 bases matching TRBD1. The J segment lost 5 bases and the V segment lost 3 bases, leaving 7 bases of the junction unmatched. Germline V gene data show CDR1 as MGHRA and CDR2 as YSYEKL. CDR3 length: 16 amino acids. The CDR3 spells CASSQWTGVFTGELFF. The CDR3 DNA reads as TGCGCCAGCAGCCAGTGGACAGGGGTCTTTACCGGGGAGCTGTTTTTT.

This sequence joins TRBV5-1 and TRBJ1-5; TRBD1 matches 10 bases. CDR3 length equals 14 residues. Germline V gene data show CDR1 as SGHRS and CDR2 as YFSETQ. V lost 4 bases to trimming and J lost 6 bases; unmatched junction nucleotides: 4. CDR3 region: CASSPGQGFQPQHF. DNA for the CDR3: TGCGCCAGCAGCCCGGGACAGGGGTTTCAGCCCCAGCATTTT.

V gene TRBV9 combines with J gene TRBJ2-6; TRBD1 might be the D (6 bases). There are 16 residues in the CDR3. Trimming shortened V by 4 bases and J by 0 bases, and 11 bases separated the two germline ends. Germline loops: CDR1 SGDLS, CDR2 YYNGEE. CDR3 nucleotides: TGTGCCAGCAGCCCGTGGGGACACTCTGGGGCCAACGTCCTGACTTTC. Amino acid sequence: CASSPWGHSGANVLTF.

The V gene is TRBV6-5, the J gene TRBJ2-7, with a possible D match to TRBD1 (6 bases). CDR1 and CDR2 (germline): MNHEY, SVGAGI. The CDR3 runs to 13 residues. Trimming cost V 7 bases and J 4 bases, with 14 bases left between them. CDR3 DNA sequence: TGTGCCAGCAACTACAGGGCAACTTACGAGCAGTACTTC. It translates to CASNYRATYEQYF.